A single sample is the source of the 3 T cell receptor beta chains below, sequenced in a study of CD8 T cells in Susac syndrome. RNA amounts of roughly 0.45 to 1 ug underwent reverse transcription with random hexamers. TCRdb re-called the immunoSEQ multiplex PCR reads with MiXCR, one entry per CDR3 protein. Of nearly 70,000 distinct CDR3 sequences listed, approximately 95% are singletons. What was sequenced was CD8+ T cells from PBMCs. Receptor source: a human donor in good health.

The rearrangement links TRBV7-9 to TRBJ2-2; D assignment may be TRBD1 or TRBD2 (5 bases each). The CDR3 is made up of 15 amino acids. CDR1 and CDR2 (germline): SEHNR, FQNEAQ (reference sequence). V was trimmed by 3 bases and J by 5 bases, leaving 13 bases between them. This CDR3 reads CASSFRDPRTGELFF. In DNA, the CDR3 is TGTGCCAGCAGCTTCCGGGACCCCCGGACCGGGGAGCTGTTTTTT.

J is TRBJ2-5 and V is TRBV7-2, with TRBD1 as a possible D gene (5 bases). V was pared by 1 base and J by 5 bases, with 11 bases between. Germline CDR1 and CDR2: SGHTA and FQGNSA. The CDR3 spans 14 residues. The CDR3 is CASSLGAGPETQYF. DNA for the CDR3: TGTGCCAGCAGCTTAGGGGCAGGGCCGGAGACCCAGTACTTC.

J is TRBJ1-2 and V is TRBV7-9, with 9 bases that match TRBD1. Trimming cost V 5 bases and J 7 bases; bases outside gene matches: 11. Germline CDR1 and CDR2: SEHNR and FQNEAQ (reference sequence). The CDR3 has 15 residues. Here the CDR3 reads CASSAAGTGNSGYTF. The CDR3 DNA is TGTGCCAGCAGCGCCGCCGGGACAGGGAATAGTGGCTACACCTTC.